This T cell receptor beta chain was retrieved from a study of blood T cells in healthy people across ages. The CDR3 covers 17 residues. With 2 bases clipped from V and 4 bases from J, the junction kept 9 bases outside the gene matches. The germline V gene has CDR1 SGHAT and CDR2 FQNNGV. Using a J-beta primer mix together with a sample-barcoded 5' primer, a second PCR was run for about 7 to 12 cycles. Every molecule of cDNA carried a tag from a template-switch adaptor with 12 random nucleotides. TCRdb passed the 5' RACE reads through MiXCR, listing each CDR3 protein once. The sample shows hundreds of thousands of distinct CDR3 sequences, under 50% of them seen only once.

The chain combines TRBV11-2 with TRBJ2-3; 10 bases are shared with TRBD1. The receptor comes from a man aged 25-40 years in good health. Specimen: blood. CDR3 amino acids: CASSLKGDRGPPDTQYF. CDR3 coding DNA: TGTGCCAGCAGCTTAAAGGGAGACAGGGGGCCTCCAGATACGCAGTATTTT.